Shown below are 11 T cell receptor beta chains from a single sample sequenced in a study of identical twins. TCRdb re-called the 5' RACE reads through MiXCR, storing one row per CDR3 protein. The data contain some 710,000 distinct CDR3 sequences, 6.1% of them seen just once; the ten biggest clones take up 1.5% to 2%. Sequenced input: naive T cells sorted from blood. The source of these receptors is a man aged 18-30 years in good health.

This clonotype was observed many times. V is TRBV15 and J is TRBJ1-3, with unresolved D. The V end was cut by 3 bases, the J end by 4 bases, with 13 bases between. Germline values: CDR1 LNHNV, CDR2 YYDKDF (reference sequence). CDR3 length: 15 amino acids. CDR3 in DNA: TGTGCCACCAGCAGGGCACCGGGATCGGGAAACACCATATATTTT. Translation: CATSRAPGSGNTIYF.

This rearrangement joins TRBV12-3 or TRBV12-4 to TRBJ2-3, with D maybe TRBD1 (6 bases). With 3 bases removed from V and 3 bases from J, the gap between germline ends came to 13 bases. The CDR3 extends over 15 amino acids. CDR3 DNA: TGTGCCAGCAGTTTCGCAGGGGCTCATACAGATACGCAGTATTTT. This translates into CASSFAGAHTDTQYF.

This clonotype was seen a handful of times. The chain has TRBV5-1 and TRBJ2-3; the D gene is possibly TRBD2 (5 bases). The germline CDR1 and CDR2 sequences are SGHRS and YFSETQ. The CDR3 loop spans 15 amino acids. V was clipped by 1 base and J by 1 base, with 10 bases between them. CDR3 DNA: TGCGCCAGCAGCTTGTCTCTCGGGGGCACAGATACGCAGTATTTT. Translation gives CASSLSLGGTDTQYF.

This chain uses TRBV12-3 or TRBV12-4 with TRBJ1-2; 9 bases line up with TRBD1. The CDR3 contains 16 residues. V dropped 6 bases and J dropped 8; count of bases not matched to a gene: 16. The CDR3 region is CASSRPTGGDHMGYTF. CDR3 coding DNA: TGTGCCAGCAGCCGACCGACAGGGGGGGATCATATGGGCTACACCTTC.

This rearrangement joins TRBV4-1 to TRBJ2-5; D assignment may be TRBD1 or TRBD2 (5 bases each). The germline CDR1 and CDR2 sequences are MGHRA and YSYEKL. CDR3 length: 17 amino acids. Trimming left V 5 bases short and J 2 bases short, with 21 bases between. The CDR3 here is CASSFGGSGTEQETQYF. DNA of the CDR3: TGCGCCAGCAGCTTCGGTGGATCCGGGACGGAACAAGAGACCCAGTACTTC.

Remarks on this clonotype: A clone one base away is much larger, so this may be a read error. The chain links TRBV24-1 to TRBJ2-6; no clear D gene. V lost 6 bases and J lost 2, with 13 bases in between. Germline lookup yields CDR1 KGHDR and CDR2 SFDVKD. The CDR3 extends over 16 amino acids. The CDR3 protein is CATSPGSYPGANVLTF. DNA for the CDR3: TGTGCCACCAGTCCAGGATCCTACCCTGGGGCCAACGTCCTGACTTTC.

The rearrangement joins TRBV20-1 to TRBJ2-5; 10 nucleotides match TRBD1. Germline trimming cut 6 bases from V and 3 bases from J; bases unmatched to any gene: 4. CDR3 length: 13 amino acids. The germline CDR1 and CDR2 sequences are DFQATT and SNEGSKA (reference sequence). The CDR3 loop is CSASGQGKETQYF. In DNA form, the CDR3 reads TGCAGTGCCTCGGGACAGGGGAAAGAGACCCAGTACTTC.

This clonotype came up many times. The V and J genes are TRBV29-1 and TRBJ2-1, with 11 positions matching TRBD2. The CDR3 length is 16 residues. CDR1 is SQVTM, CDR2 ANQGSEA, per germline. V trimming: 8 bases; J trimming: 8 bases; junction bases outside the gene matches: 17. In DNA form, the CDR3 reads TGCAGCCTCGAAGGGGGTATAGCGGGAGGGCCCCATGAGCAGTTCTTC. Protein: CSLEGGIAGGPHEQFF.

This CDR3 reads CSARDGEQFF. The CDR3 region has the DNA TGCAGTGCTAGAGATGGTGAGCAGTTCTTC. The rearrangement uses TRBV20-1 and TRBJ2-1; D gene uncertain. The V and J ends lost 0 bases and 9 bases respectively, with 3 bases between them. The CDR3 is 10 residues long. Germline values: CDR1 DFQATT, CDR2 SNEGSKA (reference sequence).

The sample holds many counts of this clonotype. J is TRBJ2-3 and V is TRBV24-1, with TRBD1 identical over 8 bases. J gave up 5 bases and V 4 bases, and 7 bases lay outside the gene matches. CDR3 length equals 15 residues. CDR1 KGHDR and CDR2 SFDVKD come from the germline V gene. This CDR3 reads CATSDLGQDLDTQYF. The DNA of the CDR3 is TGTGCCACCAGTGACCTGGGACAGGACTTAGATACGCAGTATTTT.

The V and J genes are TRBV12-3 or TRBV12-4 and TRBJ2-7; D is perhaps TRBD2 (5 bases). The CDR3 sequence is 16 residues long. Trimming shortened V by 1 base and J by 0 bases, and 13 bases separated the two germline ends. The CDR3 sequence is CASSLEISADSYEQYF. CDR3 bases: TGTGCCAGCAGTTTAGAAATTAGCGCCGACTCCTACGAGCAGTACTTC.